The TCR beta chain under discussion was sequenced for a study of cytotoxic CD8 clonotypes in ibrutinib-treated CLL. Study outcomes and limitations: Clonotypes that were public were uncommon, and they contracted or stayed stable on treatment.

Worth noting for this clone: The antigen is not known.

As input for TCR beta libraries, about 2 micrograms of genomic DNA came from cryopreserved PBMCs. Researchers set a sequencing depth target of 1 in 200,000 to 1 in 1 million T cells. Sequencing used immunoSEQ multiplex PCR; TCRdb keeps in-frame clones, though not all of them. There are some 170,000 clones in the sample; approximately 90% occur only once, and approximately 3% lies in the top ten. The receptor's source is a human donor with chronic lymphocytic leukemia. The sequences come from PBMCs, collected at disease progression, from a patient treated with ibrutinib.

The CDR3 nucleotides are TGCGCCAGCAGCCAAGCAGTATGGGTTGGGGAGACCCAGTACTTC. Its translation is CASSQAVWVGETQYF. The chain uses TRBV4-3 and TRBJ2-5, with D unclear. The germline V and J ends were trimmed by 1 base and 5 bases, with 14 bases remaining between them. CDR3 size: 15 residues. From germline, CDR1 is LGHNA and CDR2 YSLEER.